This note documents a single T cell receptor (beta chain) sequence. Its antigen is undetermined. The data are from a study of shared clonotypes between healthy human individuals. Overall study findings and caveats: Roughly 5% of naive CD4 clonotypes were shared across several donors. Non-shared clonotypes displayed generation probabilities falling below those of clonotypes present in all four donors.

Positive CCR7 selection of CD45RO-negative cells yielded the naive CD8 cells, and terminally differentiated effector memory CD45RA+ cells were excluded. This table comes from immunoSEQ multiplex PCR, and its TCRdb copy is limited to in-frame clones, with some not included. The data hold around 2.1 million clones, with about 93% observed a single time. The CDR3 contains 16 residues. CDR1 and CDR2 from the germline V gene are MDHEN and SYDVKM. V lost 5 bases and J lost 0, with 14 bases in between. The receptor was derived from a young man in good health. Some clones in this sample may be carry-over from other donors' samples. Sequences were obtained from naive CD8+ T cells from PBMCs. This chain connects TRBV28 to TRBJ1-3; a possible D gene is TRBD1 (6 bases). CDR3 region: CASSEYTGISGNTIYF. Here the CDR3 DNA reads TGTGCCAGCAGTGAATATACAGGGATCTCTGGAAACACCATATATTTT.